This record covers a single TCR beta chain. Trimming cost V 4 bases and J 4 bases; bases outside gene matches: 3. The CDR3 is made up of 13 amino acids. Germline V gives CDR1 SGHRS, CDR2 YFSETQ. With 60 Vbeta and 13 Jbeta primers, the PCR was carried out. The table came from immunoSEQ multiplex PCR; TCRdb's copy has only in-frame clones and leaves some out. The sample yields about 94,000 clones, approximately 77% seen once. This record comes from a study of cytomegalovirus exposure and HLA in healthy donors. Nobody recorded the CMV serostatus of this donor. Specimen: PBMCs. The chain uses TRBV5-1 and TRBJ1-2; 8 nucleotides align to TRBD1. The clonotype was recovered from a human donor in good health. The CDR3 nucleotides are TGCGCCAGCAGCGACAGGGGCGGCTATGGCTACACCTTC. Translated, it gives CASSDRGGYGYTF.